The 29 T cell receptor beta chains in this list originate from one sample, sequenced in a study of CDR3 diversity in severe acne. TCRdb re-analysed the PCR reads in MiXCR, keeping a single row per CDR3 protein. The sample includes over 100,000 distinct CDR3 sequences, roughly half of them seen just once. Sequencing was performed on blood. These receptors were collected from a male donor with acne.

The J gene is TRBJ2-1, the V gene TRBV6-1; TRBD1 matches at 11 bases. This CDR3 has 15 amino acids. Germline V lookup: CDR1 MNHNS, CDR2 SASEGT. The V and J ends lost 4 bases and 8 bases, in that order; junction bases with no gene match: 7. The CDR3 nucleotides read TGTGCCAGCAGTGGTTGGACAGGGGGCATGGATGAGCAGTTCTTC. This sequence encodes CASSGWTGGMDEQFF.

V and J are TRBV5-5 and TRBJ2-7, with D possibly matching TRBD1 (5 bases). The V and J ends lost 4 bases and 4 bases respectively, with 15 bases between them. Germline values: CDR1 SGHKS, CDR2 YYEKEE (reference sequence). The CDR3 consists of 14 residues. CDR3 bases: TGTGCCAGCAGCCCATCGACAGCGTGGTACGAGCAGTACTTC. It translates to CASSPSTAWYEQYF.

The table lists this clonotype with many counts. V usage is TRBV6-1 and J usage is TRBJ2-7; 8 nucleotides match TRBD2. Germline V gene sequence: CDR1 MNHNS, CDR2 SASEGT. V was clipped by 10 bases and J by 7 bases; unmatched bases: 21. The CDR3 has 16 residues. CDR3 amino acids: CATAVLGPSGYGEQYF. CDR3 bases: TGTGCCACAGCAGTCCTAGGCCCTAGCGGGTACGGTGAGCAGTACTTC.

By its share, this clonotype is medium-sized (0.01 to 0.1%). CDR3 DNA sequence: TGTGCCACCAGCGACGACTACGGAACCCAAGAGACCCAGTACTTC. It specifies CATSDDYGTQETQYF. V gene TRBV15 combines with J gene TRBJ2-5, with a tentative D call TRBD2 (5 bases). The CDR3 sequence is 15 residues long. Germline CDR1 and CDR2: LNHNV and YYDKDF (reference sequence). V lost 5 bases to trimming and J lost 1 base, with 14 bases between them.

This chain connects TRBV9 to TRBJ1-2; D is unclear. Trimming removed 6 bases at V and 8 bases at J, with 11 bases between. Per the germline V gene, CDR1 is SGDLS and CDR2 is YYNGEE. The CDR3 runs to 11 residues. This chain's CDR3 is CASTSEHGYTF. DNA of the CDR3: TGTGCCAGCACCTCAGAACACGGCTACACCTTC.

The J gene is TRBJ1-1, the V gene TRBV5-6; possible D gene TRBD1, 5 bases. This CDR3 spans 13 amino acids. Trimming stripped 0 bases from V and 4 bases from J, with 7 bases between. Germline V gene sequence: CDR1 SGHDT, CDR2 YYEEEE. The CDR3 DNA reads as TGTGCCAGCAGCTTGGCAGGGCCCACTGAAGCTTTCTTT. Amino acids: CASSLAGPTEAFF. Full variable domain (missing parts from reference TRBV5-6 and TRBJ1-1): DAGVTQSPTHLIKTRGQQVTLRCSPKSGHDTVSWYQQALGQGPQFIFQYYEEEERQRGNFPDRFSGHQFPNYSSELNVNALLLGDSALYLCASSLAGPTEAFFGQGTRLTVV.

This clonotype was picked up many times. J is TRBJ1-2 and V is TRBV6-6; perhaps TRBD1 as D (5 bases). Germline V CDR1 and CDR2: MNHNY, SVGAGI (reference sequence). Trimming pared 6 bases from V and 5 bases from J, leaving 22 bases between. This CDR3 is built from 16 residues. The DNA of the CDR3 is TGTGCCAGCAGCCTAGGGGCATCGACGAAAGGGTATGGCTACACCTTC. It yields the protein CASSLGASTKGYGYTF.

V is TRBV29-1 and J is TRBJ2-7, with TRBD1 identical over 11 bases. The junction had 10 bases not matched to a gene; V was cut back by 3 bases and J by 9 bases. CDR3 length: 14 amino acids. Germline loops: CDR1 SQVTM, CDR2 ANQGSEA. The CDR3 spells CSVDALGQGGVQYF. In DNA form, the CDR3 reads TGCAGCGTTGACGCGTTGGGACAGGGGGGGGTGCAGTACTTC.

This clonotype is medium-sized (0.01 to 0.1%). The gene calls are TRBV13 and TRBJ1-2, with TRBD1 as a possible D gene (5 bases). Germline loops: CDR1 PRHDT, CDR2 FYEKMQ (reference sequence). The CDR3 has 15 residues. Trimming cost V 3 bases and J 5 bases, with 16 bases left between them. CDR3 amino acids: CASSFPWRDAYGYTF. CDR3 sequence (DNA): TGTGCCAGCAGCTTCCCGTGGAGGGACGCGTATGGCTACACCTTC.

On this clonotype: This may be a read error, as it is one base from a much larger clone. The J gene is TRBJ2-5, the V gene TRBV11-2; 7 bases agree with TRBD2. This CDR3 has 14 amino acids. Germline CDR1 is SGHAT and CDR2 is FQNNGV. CDR3 coding DNA: TGTGCCGGCAGCCCGTGGACTAGGGGAGAGACCCAGTACTTC. This codes for CAGSPWTRGETQYF.

The DNA for the CDR3 is TGCAGCGTTGAATCCGCCCCCACCGAAGCTTTCTTT. This gives the protein CSVESAPTEAFF. J is TRBJ1-1 and V is TRBV29-1; D is unclear. The ends were cut back, 2 bases at V and 8 bases at J, with 12 bases in the middle. The germline V gene has CDR1 SQVTM and CDR2 ANQGSEA. CDR3 length: 12 residues.

This clonotype was detected many times. The rearrangement uses TRBV10-3 and TRBJ1-6; D is unresolved. This CDR3 comprises 16 residues. Germline lookup yields CDR1 ENHRY and CDR2 SYGVKD. The germline V and J ends were trimmed by 0 bases and 6 bases, with 12 bases remaining between them. The CDR3 DNA sequence: TGTGCCATCAGTGAGTCGACTTGGGGAATTAATTCACCCCTCCACTTT. Its translation: CAISESTWGINSPLHF.

This clonotype showed up many times. The chain links TRBV2 to TRBJ2-6; D gene unclear. The CDR3 sequence is 15 residues long. Per germline, CDR1 SNHLY and CDR2 FYNNEI. Trimming shortened V by 8 bases and J by 0 bases, and 11 bases separated the two germline ends. The CDR3: CASDRGVSGANVLTF. CDR3 sequence (DNA): TGTGCCAGCGACCGAGGAGTCTCTGGGGCCAACGTCCTGACTTTC.

The chain employs TRBV15 and TRBJ2-5; 14 bases line up with TRBD2. V was clipped by 1 base and J by 4 bases; unmatched bases: 5. This CDR3 comprises 17 residues. Germline values: CDR1 LNHNV, CDR2 YYDKDF (reference sequence). For the CDR3, the DNA is TGTGCCACCAGCAGAGTCAAAGGACTAGCGGGAGGAGAGACCCAGTACTTC. This encodes CATSRVKGLAGGETQYF.

V usage is TRBV7-3 and J usage is TRBJ2-1; 7 bases fit TRBD2. The V and J ends lost 5 bases and 8 bases, in that order; junction bases with no gene match: 6. CDR3 length equals 13 residues. CDR1 and CDR2 (germline): SGHTA, FQGTGA. Here the CDR3 reads CASSLGLRDEQFF. CDR3 nucleotides: TGTGCCAGCAGCCTGGGACTAAGAGATGAGCAGTTCTTC.

The gene calls are TRBV7-9 and TRBJ1-6; tentatively, D is TRBD1 (5 bases). The ends were cut back, 0 bases at V and 7 bases at J, with 7 bases in the middle. This CDR3 has 14 residues. Per germline, CDR1 SEHNR and CDR2 FQNEAQ (reference sequence). CDR3 nucleotides: TGTGCCAGCAGCTTAGCGGGACGGAATTCACCCCTCCACTTT. Protein product: CASSLAGRNSPLHF.

There are many counts of this clonotype. The gene calls are TRBV7-6 and TRBJ1-6; 7 bases line up with TRBD1. The CDR3 spans 15 residues. Germline V CDR1 and CDR2: SGHVS, FNYEAQ. J gave up 10 bases and V 5 bases, and 11 bases lay outside the gene matches. The CDR3 region has the DNA TGTGCCAGCAGCCGAACCGGGACAGCTTCATCACCCCTCCACTTT. Encoded protein: CASSRTGTASSPLHF.

The chain links TRBV10-3 to TRBJ2-2; D unclear. The CDR3 loop spans 14 amino acids. Trimming took 0 bases from V and 6 from J, leaving 8 bases between them. Looked up from germline, CDR1 is ENHRY and CDR2 is SYGVKD. The CDR3: CAISESLVSGELFF. The CDR3 coding sequence is TGTGCCATCAGTGAGTCCTTGGTATCCGGGGAGCTGTTTTTT.

This clonotype came up many times. The chain has TRBV25-1 and TRBJ1-3, with D possibly TRBD1 on 5 matching bases. The CDR3 has 17 residues. Trimming took 0 bases from V and 0 from J, leaving 12 bases between them. From germline, CDR1 is MGHDK and CDR2 SYGVNS. CDR3 sequence: CASSEYGARSSGNTIYF. CDR3 nucleotides: TGTGCCAGCAGTGAATATGGGGCAAGGAGCTCTGGAAACACCATATATTTT.

This clonotype was detected many times. V is TRBV7-9 and J is TRBJ2-3, with D perhaps matching TRBD1 or TRBD2 (5 bases each). Germline V gene lookup returns CDR1 SEHNR and CDR2 FQNEAQ (reference sequence). V shed 5 bases and J shed 2 bases, with 17 bases lying between them. The CDR3 spans 16 residues. CDR3 sequence (DNA): TGTGCCAGCAGCGATCGAGGGACGATAGCCACAGATACGCAGTATTTT. It yields the protein CASSDRGTIATDTQYF.

The chain joins TRBV3-1 to TRBJ2-7, with 11 bases aligning to TRBD2. The CDR3 contains 16 residues. V trimming: 3 bases; J trimming: 2 bases; junction bases outside the gene matches: 6. Germline V gene lookup returns CDR1 LGHDT and CDR2 YNNKEL (reference sequence). The CDR3 region is CASSHLLAGDPYEQYF. CDR3 sequence (DNA): TGTGCCAGCAGCCACCTACTAGCGGGAGACCCCTACGAGCAGTACTTC.

The rearrangement links TRBV6-4 to TRBJ1-2, with 10 bases lining up with TRBD1. This CDR3 is built from 16 residues. The V and J ends lost 3 bases and 8 bases, in that order; junction bases with no gene match: 12. CDR1 MRHNA and CDR2 SNTAGT come from the germline V gene. The CDR3 region is CASSEPRTGGSGGYTF. The CDR3 coding sequence is TGTGCCAGCAGTGAGCCTAGGACAGGGGGATCAGGCGGCTACACCTTC.

This clonotype showed up many times. The chain joins TRBV5-1 to TRBJ1-2; 11 positions agree with TRBD1. Germline V gene sequence: CDR1 SGHRS, CDR2 YFSETQ. J lost 3 bases, V lost 4 bases, and 5 bases had no gene match. CDR3 length: 15 amino acids. The CDR3 sequence is CASSRTGGADYGYTF. CDR3 DNA: TGCGCCAGCAGCCGGACAGGGGGCGCTGACTATGGCTACACCTTC.

As regards this clonotype: Possible read error: a much larger clone is one base away. J is TRBJ2-3 and V is TRBV6-4; 11 bases line up with TRBD2. This CDR3 has 15 residues. Per germline, CDR1 MRHNA and CDR2 SNTAGT. This CDR3 is CTSSVLAGGTDTQYF. CDR3 nucleotides: TGTACCAGCAGTGTACTAGCGGGAGGCACAGATACGCAGTATTTT.

This rearrangement joins TRBV7-6 to TRBJ1-2, with TRBD1 identical over 12 bases. With 0 bases clipped from V and 8 bases from J, the junction kept 4 bases outside the gene matches. The CDR3 has 15 amino acids. Per germline, CDR1 SGHVS and CDR2 FNYEAQ. The CDR3 DNA reads as TGTGCCAGCAGCTTAGCGGGACAGGGGGCTCAGGGCTACACCTTC. Translated: CASSLAGQGAQGYTF.

This clonotype was seen a handful of times. The chain uses TRBV5-4 and TRBJ2-5; D may be TRBD2 (5 bases). Trimming pared 3 bases from V and 3 bases from J, leaving 12 bases between. Germline loops: CDR1 SGHNT, CDR2 YYREEE (reference sequence). The CDR3 is 14 residues long. The CDR3 DNA reads as TGTGCCAGCAGCTCCGGACTGTTGAAAGAGACCCAGTACTTC. Its protein product is CASSSGLLKETQYF.

V usage is TRBV10-2 and J usage is TRBJ2-5; D is unresolved. With 6 bases removed from V and 4 bases from J, the gap between germline ends came to 15 bases. The CDR3 is made up of 14 amino acids. Germline V gives CDR1 WSHSY, CDR2 SAAADI. CDR3 nucleotide sequence: TGCGCCAGCAGCGTGACTGGTTTCGGAGAGACCCAGTACTTC. It specifies CASSVTGFGETQYF.

This clonotype was observed at least ten times. V usage is TRBV7-9 and J usage is TRBJ2-5; a possible D gene is TRBD2 (5 bases). CDR3 length: 14 residues. The V gene lost 2 bases and the J gene lost 2 bases, with 9 bases spanning the gap. CDR1 is SEHNR, CDR2 FQNEAQ, per germline (reference sequence). The CDR3 region has the DNA TGTGCCAGCAGCTTAATCAGACTACAAGAGACCCAGTACTTC. Protein product: CASSLIRLQETQYF.

The V gene is TRBV7-6, the J gene TRBJ2-1; TRBD2 matches 9 bases. This CDR3 has 14 residues. Germline V lookup: CDR1 SGHVS, CDR2 FNYEAQ. V gave up 5 bases and J gave up 4 bases; unmatched junction bases: 3. In DNA, the CDR3 is TGTGCCAGCAGCACCGGACTAGCGTACAATGAGCAGTTCTTC. Translating gives CASSTGLAYNEQFF.